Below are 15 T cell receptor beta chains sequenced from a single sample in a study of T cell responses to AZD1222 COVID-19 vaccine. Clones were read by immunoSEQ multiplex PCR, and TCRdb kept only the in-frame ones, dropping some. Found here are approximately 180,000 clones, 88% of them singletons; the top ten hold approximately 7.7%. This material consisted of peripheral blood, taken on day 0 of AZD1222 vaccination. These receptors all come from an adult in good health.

DNA for the CDR3: TGTGCCAGCAGTTTAACGGGGGGGATGGAGCTGAACACTGAAGCTTTCTTT. Its protein is CASSLTGGMELNTEAFF. The chain combines TRBV27 with TRBJ1-1, with D possibly matching TRBD1 (5 bases). V was clipped by 2 bases and J by 0 bases, with 16 bases between them. CDR1 MNHEY and CDR2 SMNVEV come from the germline V gene (reference sequence). The CDR3 totals 17 residues.

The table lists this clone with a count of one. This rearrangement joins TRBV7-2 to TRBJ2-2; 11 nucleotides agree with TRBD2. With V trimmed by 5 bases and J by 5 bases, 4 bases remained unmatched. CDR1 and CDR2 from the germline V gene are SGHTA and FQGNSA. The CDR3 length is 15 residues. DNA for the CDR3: TGTGCCAGCAGCGCCAGACTAGCGGGGACCGGGGAGCTGTTTTTT. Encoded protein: CASSARLAGTGELFF.

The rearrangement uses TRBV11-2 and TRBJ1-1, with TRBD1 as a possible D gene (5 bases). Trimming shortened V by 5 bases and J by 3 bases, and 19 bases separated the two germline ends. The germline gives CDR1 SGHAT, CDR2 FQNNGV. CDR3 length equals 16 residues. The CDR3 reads CASSLPGRGRYTEAFF. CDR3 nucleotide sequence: TGTGCCAGCAGCCTACCGGGACGAGGGAGGTACACTGAAGCTTTCTTT.

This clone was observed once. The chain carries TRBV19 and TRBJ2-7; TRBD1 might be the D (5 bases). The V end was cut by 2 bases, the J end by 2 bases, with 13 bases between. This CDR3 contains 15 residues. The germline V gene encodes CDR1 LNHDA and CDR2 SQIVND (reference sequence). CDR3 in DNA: TGTGCCAGTAGTATAAGGGGTGCTGGTCCCTACGAGCAGTACTTC. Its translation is CASSIRGAGPYEQYF.

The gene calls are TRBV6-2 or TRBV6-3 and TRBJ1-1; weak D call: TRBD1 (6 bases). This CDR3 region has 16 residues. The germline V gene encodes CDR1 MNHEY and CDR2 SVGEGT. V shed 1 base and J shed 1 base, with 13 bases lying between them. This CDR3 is CASSYWAGAPNTEAFF. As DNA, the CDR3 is TGTGCCAGCAGTTACTGGGCAGGGGCTCCGAACACTGAAGCTTTCTTT.

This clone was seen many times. CDR3 sequence reads: CASSRGKYEKLFF. CDR3 in DNA: TGTGCCAGCAGTAGGGGGAAATATGAAAAACTGTTTTTT. V usage is TRBV6-5 and J usage is TRBJ1-4; perhaps TRBD1 as D (6 bases). V lost 5 bases, J lost 6 bases, and 10 bases lay in between. The length of the CDR3 is 13 residues. Germline values: CDR1 MNHEY, CDR2 SVGAGI.

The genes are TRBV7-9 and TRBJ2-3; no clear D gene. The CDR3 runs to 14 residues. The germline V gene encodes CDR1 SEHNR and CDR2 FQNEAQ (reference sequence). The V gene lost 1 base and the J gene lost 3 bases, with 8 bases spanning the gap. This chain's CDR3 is CASSLVGPTDTQYF. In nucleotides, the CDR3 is TGTGCCAGCAGCTTAGTAGGACCGACAGATACGCAGTATTTT.

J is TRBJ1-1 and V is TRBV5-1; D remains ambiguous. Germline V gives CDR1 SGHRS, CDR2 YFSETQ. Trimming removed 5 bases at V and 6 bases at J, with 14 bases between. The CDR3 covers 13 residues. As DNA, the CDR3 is TGCGCCAGCAGGTCTACGGGAGAGTCTGAAGCTTTCTTT. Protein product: CASRSTGESEAFF.

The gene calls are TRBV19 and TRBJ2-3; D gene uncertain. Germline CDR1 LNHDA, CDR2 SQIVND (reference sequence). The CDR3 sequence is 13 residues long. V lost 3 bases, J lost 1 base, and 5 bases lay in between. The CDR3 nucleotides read TGTGCCAGTAGTATGGCAGGCACAGATACGCAGTATTTT. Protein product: CASSMAGTDTQYF.

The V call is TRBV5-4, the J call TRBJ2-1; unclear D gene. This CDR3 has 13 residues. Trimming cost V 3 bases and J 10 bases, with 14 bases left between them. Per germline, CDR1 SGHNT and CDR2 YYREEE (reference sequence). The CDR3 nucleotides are TGTGCCAGCAGCTCTCAGAAGACGTGGGAGCAGTTCTTC. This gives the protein CASSSQKTWEQFF.

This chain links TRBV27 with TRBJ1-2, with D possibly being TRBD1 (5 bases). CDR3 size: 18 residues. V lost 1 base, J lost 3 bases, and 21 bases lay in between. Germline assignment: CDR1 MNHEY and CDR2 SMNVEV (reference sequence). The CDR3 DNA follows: TGTGCCAGCAGTTTATTTTGGGGCAGGAAGGGGCAAGACTATGGCTACACCTTC. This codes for CASSLFWGRKGQDYGYTF.

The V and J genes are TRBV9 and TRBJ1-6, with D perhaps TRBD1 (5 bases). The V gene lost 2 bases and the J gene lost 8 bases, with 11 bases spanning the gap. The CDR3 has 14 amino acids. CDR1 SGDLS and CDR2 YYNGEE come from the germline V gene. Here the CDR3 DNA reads TGTGCCAGCAGCGTGAACTGGGGGGATTCACCCCTCCACTTT. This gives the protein CASSVNWGDSPLHF.

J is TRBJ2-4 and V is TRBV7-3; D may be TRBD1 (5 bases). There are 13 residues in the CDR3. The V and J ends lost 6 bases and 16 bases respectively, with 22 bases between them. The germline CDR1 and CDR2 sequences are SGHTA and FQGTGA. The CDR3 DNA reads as TGTGCCAGCAGTCCCCCAGGGAATGGGCCCCTATACTTC. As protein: CASSPPGNGPLYF.

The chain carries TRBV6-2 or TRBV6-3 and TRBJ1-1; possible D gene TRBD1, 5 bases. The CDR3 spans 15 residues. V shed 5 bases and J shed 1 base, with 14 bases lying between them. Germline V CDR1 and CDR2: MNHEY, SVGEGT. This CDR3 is CASSLIGGANTEAFF. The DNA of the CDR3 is TGTGCCAGCAGTCTAATCGGGGGTGCGAACACTGAAGCTTTCTTT.

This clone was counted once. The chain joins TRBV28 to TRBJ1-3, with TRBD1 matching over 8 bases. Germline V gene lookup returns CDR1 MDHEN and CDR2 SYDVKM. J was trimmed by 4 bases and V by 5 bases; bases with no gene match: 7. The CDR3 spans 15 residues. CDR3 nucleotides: TGTGCCAGCAGTCGTACAGGGGGAAGAGGAAACACCATATATTTT. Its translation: CASSRTGGRGNTIYF.